The next 10 T cell receptor beta chains were all read from a single sample in a study of CD8 T cells in ankylosing spondylitis. Notes on the study in general: Ankylosing spondylitis blood appeared to be characterized by a TCR beta motif of about 8 highly homologous variants.

TCRdb called the 5' RACE reads again in MiXCR, with one record for every CDR3 protein. The sample lists 390,000 or so distinct CDR3 sequences, approximately 20% occurring once. What these receptors recognize is not known. The sequenced material came from blood, either unsorted or a sorted T cell fraction (not recorded which). The origin of the receptors is a male donor with ankylosing spondylitis.

In its sample, this clonotype was seen a few times. The CDR3 region has the DNA TGTGCCAGCACCAAGGACGGACGAAGCAATCAGCCCCAGCATTTT. It translates to CASTKDGRSNQPQHF. V gene TRBV12-3 or TRBV12-4 combines with J gene TRBJ1-5; D remains unclear. The CDR3 consists of 15 residues. V shed 7 bases and J shed 1 base, with 14 bases lying between them.

V and J are TRBV12-5 and TRBJ1-5; D possibly corresponds to TRBD1 (6 bases). Germline CDR1 is LGHNT and CDR2 is FRNRAP. The V and J ends lost 6 bases and 2 bases respectively, with 11 bases between them. The CDR3 contains 14 residues. The CDR3 nucleotides read TGTGCTAGTGGGAGGGGGTCGGGCAATCAGCCCCAGCATTTT. Protein sequence: CASGRGSGNQPQHF.

This clonotype showed up just a few times. The chain carries TRBV12-3 or TRBV12-4 and TRBJ1-2; tentatively, D is TRBD1 (5 bases). The CDR3 contains 12 residues. The ends were cut back, 5 bases at V and 8 bases at J, with 12 bases in the middle. CDR3 residues: CASSRTLRGYTF. CDR3 nucleotide sequence: TGTGCCAGCAGTCGGACACTTCGGGGCTACACCTTC.

The chain combines TRBV5-1 with TRBJ2-7; a weak D match, TRBD2 (5 bases). Germline V gene data show CDR1 as SGHRS and CDR2 as YFSETQ. The CDR3 extends over 16 amino acids. Trimming took off 3 bases at V and 3 bases at J, with 19 bases between the two ends. CDR3 sequence (DNA): TGCGCCAGCAGCTCTCACATGAATCTAGCAGTCTACGAGCAGTACTTC. It codes for CASSSHMNLAVYEQYF.

The chain has TRBV20-1 and TRBJ2-1; a weak D match, TRBD1 (5 bases). Trimming cost V 0 bases and J 3 bases, with 15 bases left between them. The germline gives CDR1 DFQATT, CDR2 SNEGSKA (reference sequence). The CDR3 is 16 amino acids. Here the CDR3 DNA reads TGCAGTGCTAGAGATGCAGGGCGGACCTACTACAATGAGCAGTTCTTC. Translating it yields CSARDAGRTYYNEQFF.

This sequence joins TRBV7-9 and TRBJ2-5; weak D call: TRBD1 (6 bases). Trimming took off 5 bases at V and 4 bases at J, with 20 bases between the two ends. The CDR3 has 16 amino acids. Germline assignment: CDR1 SEHNR and CDR2 FQNEAQ (reference sequence). For the CDR3, the DNA is TGTGCCAGCAGCATGGGAGCAGGGGTGAGATCAGAGACCCAGTACTTC. It specifies CASSMGAGVRSETQYF.

This clonotype has a count of ten or more. The rearrangement joins TRBV12-3 or TRBV12-4 to TRBJ2-3; D unresolved. The CDR3 runs to 15 residues. V shed 5 bases and J shed 0 bases, with 12 bases lying between them. The CDR3 region is CASSPSGSSTDTQYF. CDR3 bases: TGTGCCAGCAGTCCATCGGGCTCTAGCACAGATACGCAGTATTTT.

This chain uses TRBV6-1 with TRBJ1-6, with no clear D. Looked up from germline, CDR1 is MNHNS and CDR2 is SASEGT. This CDR3 has 13 residues. Trimming took off 6 bases at V and 7 bases at J, with 10 bases between the two ends. CDR3 region: CASRERINSPLHF. DNA for the CDR3: TGTGCCAGCAGAGAACGGATCAATTCACCCCTCCACTTT.

The J gene is TRBJ2-6, the V gene TRBV5-1; D is uncertain. CDR1 SGHRS and CDR2 YFSETQ come from the germline V gene. Trimming took off 5 bases at V and 0 bases at J, with 12 bases between the two ends. The CDR3 has 16 amino acids. CDR3 coding DNA: TGCGCCAGCAGAGTGACCATCAGCTCTGGGGCCAACGTCCTGACTTTC. It is translated as CASRVTISSGANVLTF.

The chain is built from TRBV2 and TRBJ1-2; possibly TRBD1 for D (5 bases). From germline, CDR1 is SNHLY and CDR2 FYNNEI. This CDR3 comprises 12 residues. Trimming shortened V by 11 bases and J by 3 bases, and 13 bases separated the two germline ends. DNA for the CDR3: TGTGCCGGATCCAGGGATGACTATGGCTACACCTTC. Its translation: CAGSRDDYGYTF.